This T cell receptor (beta chain) derives from a study of T cells after yellow fever vaccination. Overall study context: Preparation of the low-cell-number fractions used SMART-Seq v4 Ultra Low Input.

Study-wide points: CD4 and CD8 compartments shared a small share of clonotypes.

This CDR3 is 14 amino acids long. Germline V gene sequence: CDR1 SGHTA, CDR2 FQGNSA. Trimming removed 3 bases from V and 4 bases from J; junction bases left unmatched: 3. In TCRdb, the 5' RACE reads were re-called with MiXCR into one record per CDR3 protein. The table records approximately 600,000 distinct CDR3 sequences, approximately 13% of them present only once. Of note for this clonotype: The antigen is not known.

This TCR came from a man aged 30 to 45 who received the YFV17D yellow fever vaccine. Sequences were derived from PBMCs, sampled on the day of the yellow fever booster vaccination. The J gene is TRBJ2-5, the V gene TRBV7-2, with 9 nucleotides matching TRBD2. The CDR3 nucleotides are TGTGCCAGCAGCTTTGTAGCGGGAGCAGAGACCCAGTACTTC. Translating gives CASSFVAGAETQYF. The whole variable domain, remainder taken from reference TRBV7-2 and TRBJ2-5, is GAGVSQSPSNKVTEKGKDVELRCDPISGHTALYWYRQSLGQGLEFLIYFQGNSAPDKSGLPSDRFSAERTGGSVSTLTIQRTQQEDSAVYLCASSFVAGAETQYFGPGTRLLVL.